These 14 T cell receptor beta chains were all obtained from the same sample, sequenced in a study of blood T cell repertoires in COVID-19. Method: immunoSEQ multiplex PCR; TCRdb's copy keeps in-frame clones and lacks some. In the table there are about 290,000 clones, about 89% of which are singletons. The specimen was peripheral blood. The receptors were sampled from a woman in her 40s who had recovered from COVID-19.

The chain is built from TRBV24-1 and TRBJ2-1; 14 bases map to TRBD2. V gave up 6 bases and J gave up 0 bases; unmatched junction bases: 9. The V gene's germline CDR1 is KGHDR and CDR2 SFDVKD. The CDR3 contains 19 residues. This chain's CDR3 is CATSNRVGLAGGSYNEQFF. DNA of the CDR3: TGTGCCACCAGTAACAGGGTTGGACTAGCGGGAGGCTCCTACAATGAGCAGTTCTTC.

This clone came up once. The chain carries TRBV24-1 and TRBJ1-2; D may be TRBD1 (5 bases). V was trimmed by 9 bases and J by 0 bases, leaving 13 bases between them. The CDR3 runs 14 residues. Germline lookup yields CDR1 KGHDR and CDR2 SFDVKD. CDR3 bases: TGTGCCACCGCGGGGGGGGAACCTAACTATGGCTACACCTTC. Translated: CATAGGEPNYGYTF.

Regarding this clone: The identical CDR3 is also encoded by other nucleotide sequences in the sample. This chain links TRBV11-2 with TRBJ2-7, with unresolved D. V gave up 0 bases and J gave up 2 bases, with 5 bases separating them. The CDR3 runs 13 residues. Germline V gene sequence: CDR1 SGHAT, CDR2 FQNNGV. The CDR3 is CASSLDRAYEQYF. The CDR3 DNA is TGTGCCAGCAGCTTAGATCGAGCCTACGAGCAGTACTTC.

Here the CDR3 DNA reads TGTGCCAGCAGCTTTATCAGCGGGAGATCAGATACGCAGTATTTT. It encodes CASSFISGRSDTQYF. The rearrangement joins TRBV7-2 to TRBJ2-3; 8 bases fit TRBD2. The length of the CDR3 is 15 residues. CDR1 and CDR2 (germline): SGHTA, FQGNSA. Trimming at V came to 3 bases and at J to 4 bases, leaving 6 bases not matched to a gene.

This chain joins TRBV19 and TRBJ1-4; D call uncertain. V was pared by 6 bases and J by 8 bases, with 10 bases between. The CDR3 is 12 residues long. In germline, CDR1 is LNHDA, CDR2 SQIVND (reference sequence). As DNA, the CDR3 is TGTGCCAGTAGACGCGGGGTCGAAAAACTGTTTTTT. It is translated as CASRRGVEKLFF.

This chain uses TRBV11-3 with TRBJ2-1, with 7 bases that match TRBD2. The length of the CDR3 is 19 residues. Trimming at V came to 4 bases and at J to 0 bases, leaving 15 bases not matched to a gene. The germline V gene encodes CDR1 SGHNT and CDR2 YENEEA. CDR3 region: CASSSMQPMGGSSYNEQFF. The CDR3 DNA reads as TGTGCCAGCAGCTCCATGCAGCCGATGGGAGGGAGCTCCTACAATGAGCAGTTCTTC.

V usage is TRBV10-1 and J usage is TRBJ2-1; 9 bases match TRBD2. Germline assignment: CDR1 WNHNN and CDR2 SYGVQD (reference sequence). With V trimmed by 0 bases and J by 2 bases, 5 bases remained unmatched. The CDR3 extends over 17 amino acids. CDR3 in DNA: TGCGCCAGCAGTGAGTCGCGGTCTAGCGGGACCTACAATGAGCAGTTCTTC. Translation: CASSESRSSGTYNEQFF.

The chain combines TRBV7-9 with TRBJ2-3; TRBD2 agrees at 10 bases. V lost 6 bases, J lost 2 bases, and 8 bases stayed unmatched. The CDR3 covers 16 residues. Looked up from germline, CDR1 is SEHNR and CDR2 is FQNEAQ (reference sequence). The CDR3 DNA follows: TGTGCCAGCAGTACCGGGACTAGCGATATCACAGATACGCAGTATTTT. It yields the protein CASSTGTSDITDTQYF.

This sequence joins TRBV7-8 and TRBJ1-3; D remains ambiguous. Germline CDR1 and CDR2: SGHVS and FQNEAQ. The CDR3 contains 17 residues. Between the trimmed V and J ends, which lost 0 bases and 0 bases, there was a span of 12 bases. The CDR3 protein is CASSLALATRSGNTIYF. The DNA for the CDR3 is TGTGCCAGCAGCTTAGCCCTAGCGACGCGCTCTGGAAACACCATATATTTT.

The genes are TRBV6-5 and TRBJ2-3, with D perhaps matching TRBD1 (5 bases). The V gene's germline CDR1 is MNHEY and CDR2 SVGAGI. The CDR3 covers 11 residues. With 6 bases removed from V and 5 bases from J, the gap between germline ends came to 6 bases. The CDR3 nucleotides are TGTGCCAGCAGCAGGGTAGATACGCAGTATTTT. Its protein product is CASSRVDTQYF.

Points on this clone: Relative to the germline gene, one junction end is altered; a read error may explain this. The CDR3 loop reads CACSSTRFEQYF. CDR3 sequence (DNA): TGTGCCTGCAGTTCGACTAGGTTCGAGCAGTACTTC. The chain has TRBV6-5 and TRBJ2-7, with D perhaps TRBD2 (6 bases). The length of the CDR3 is 12 residues. The V gene's germline CDR1 is MNHEY and CDR2 SVGAGI.

CDR3 coding DNA: TGCGCCAGCAGTCGCTCCGGGACAGGGCCGGGAGGGCATTCACCCCTCCACTTT. Its translation is CASSRSGTGPGGHSPLHF. V and J are TRBV23-1 and TRBJ1-6; 9 positions agree with TRBD1. TRBV23-1 counts as an open reading frame of uncertain function. The CDR3 is 18 amino acids. With V trimmed by 4 bases and J by 8 bases, 15 bases remained unmatched.

This clone occurred once. The rearrangement joins TRBV6-5 to TRBJ2-5; 14 positions agree with TRBD2. With 5 bases clipped from V and 5 bases from J, the junction kept 4 bases outside the gene matches. There are 15 residues in the CDR3. Germline V gene lookup returns CDR1 MNHEY and CDR2 SVGAGI. The CDR3 DNA is TGTGCCAGCAGTCAGGGACTAGCGGGAGCGGAGACCCAGTACTTC. It codes for CASSQGLAGAETQYF.

This clone was found a few times. V usage is TRBV9 and J usage is TRBJ1-6; 7 nucleotides line up with TRBD1. CDR1 is SGDLS, CDR2 YYNGEE, per germline. The length of the CDR3 is 16 residues. V shed 3 bases and J 5 bases; nucleotides not matched to a gene: 8. This CDR3 reads CASSGETGMHNSPLHF. In nucleotides, the CDR3 is TGTGCCAGCAGCGGGGAGACAGGGATGCATAATTCACCCCTCCACTTT.